This is a list of T cell receptor beta chains from one sample in a study of beta chain features in type 1 diabetes. Using immunoSEQ multiplex PCR, the repertoire was profiled, and TCRdb retains in-frame clones only, with some absent. Among around 430,000 clones, approximately 28% were seen once, and the ten largest hold around 0.065%. The source material was naive CD4+ T cells from blood. Every receptor here comes from a man between 18 and 29 years old in good health. The CDR3 runs from the conserved cysteine through the conserved F or W. The D gene is left open where the match is weak. The size of a clone is reported for some rows only, either as once, few or many, or as a class for expanded clones.

cdr3_length	v_call	d_call	j_call	clone_size	cdr3_nt	cdr3_aa
11	TRBV20-1	.	TRBJ1-2	few	TGCAGTGCTAACAGGGACTATGGCTACACCTTC	CSANRDYGYTF
16	TRBV2	TRBD2	TRBJ2-1	few	TGTGCCAGCAGCCCTAGAAGGGCTAGCGGCTACAATGAGCAGTTCTTC	CASSPRRASGYNEQFF
12	TRBV7-2	.	TRBJ2-1	few	TGTGCCAGCAGCTTAGCGGCCCTTACTGGGCTCTTC	CASSLAALTGLF
13	TRBV4-3	.	TRBJ2-3	.	TGCGCCAGCAGCCAAGATCAGAGGAATACGCAGTATTTT	CASSQDQRNTQYF
13	TRBV9	.	TRBJ1-3	.	TGTGCCAGCAGCGGCGCCCTGGGAAACACCATATATTTT	CASSGALGNTIYF
15	TRBV2	TRBD2	TRBJ2-7	.	TGTGCCAGCAGTGAGGGACTAGCGGAGGACTACGAGCAGTACTTC	CASSEGLAEDYEQYF
15	TRBV14	TRBD1	TRBJ2-1	few	TGTGCCAGCAGCCCACAGGGGGGAACCTACAATGAGCAGTTCTTC	CASSPQGGTYNEQFF
15	TRBV9	.	TRBJ1-5	.	TGTGCCAGCAGCGTAGCTGGGGGAAGCAATCAGCCCCAGCATTTT	CASSVAGGSNQPQHF
12	TRBV7-2	.	TRBJ2-7	.	TGTGCCAGCAGCTTAGAGCGGTACGAGCAGTACTTC	CASSLERYEQYF
16	TRBV9	TRBD2	TRBJ2-1	few	TGTGCCAGCAGCGCGGGACTAGCGGGAGGGAACAATGAGCAGTTCTTC	CASSAGLAGGNNEQFF
15	TRBV9	.	TRBJ2-7	.	TGTGCCAGCAGCCCCTATGGGCAGGGGGGCTACGAGCAGTACTTC	CASSPYGQGGYEQYF
13	TRBV7-2	.	TRBJ1-4	.	TGTGCCAGCAGGGGATTTCAACGCAGCGAACTGTTTTTT	CASRGFQRSELFF
12	TRBV30	.	TRBJ2-5	.	TGTGCCTGGAGTGTACTTCAAGAGACCCAGTACTTC	CAWSVLQETQYF
14	TRBV28	.	TRBJ2-1	.	TGTGCCAGCAGTTTGCTGTGGGGGTACAATGAGCAGTTCTTC	CASSLLWGYNEQFF
15	TRBV7-9	TRBD1	TRBJ2-5	.	TGTGCCAGCAGCGAAAGGACAGGGGGCGCGGAGACCCAGTACTTC	CASSERTGGAETQYF
14	TRBV5-1	TRBD2	TRBJ2-7	.	TGCGCCAGCAGCCGAACTAGCGGCTCCTACGAGCAGTACTTC	CASSRTSGSYEQYF
15	TRBV7-6	.	TRBJ2-5	.	TGTGCCAGCAGCTTACAACAGGGTTTCGGGGAGACCCAGTACTTC	CASSLQQGFGETQYF
9	TRBV29-1	.	TRBJ1-1	.	TGCAGCGTTGATGGTGAAGCTTTCTTT	CSVDGEAFF
14	TRBV9	TRBD1	TRBJ2-7	.	TGTGCCAGCAGCGGAGGACAGGTGAACTACGAGCAGTACTTC	CASSGGQVNYEQYF
16	TRBV4-3	TRBD2	TRBJ2-5	few	TGCGCCAGCAGCCAGGGGGTTCAGCGGGAGTTTGAGACCCAGTACTTC	CASSQGVQREFETQYF
13	TRBV2	.	TRBJ1-5	few	TGTGCCAGCGGGGGTGGTCGCAATCAGCCCCAGCATTTT	CASGGGRNQPQHF
14	TRBV14	.	TRBJ2-7	few	TGTGCCAGCAGCCAACAGGGAATTTCCTACGAGCAGTACTTC	CASSQQGISYEQYF
18	TRBV29-1	.	TRBJ2-7	.	TGCAGCGCCCTGGGCGTACAGGGTGAGGAGCGCCTGTCCTACGAGCAGTACTTC	CSALGVQGEERLSYEQYF
15	TRBV30	TRBD2	TRBJ2-3	.	TGTGCCTGGAGTCCCCTAGCGGGGGTCACAGATACGCAGTATTTT	CAWSPLAGVTDTQYF
14	TRBV5-1	.	TRBJ1-2	.	TGCGCCAGCAGCTGGAGCCACAAGAACTATGGCTACACCTTC	CASSWSHKNYGYTF